The 27 T cell receptor beta chains listed next were all sequenced from one sample in a study of PD-1 blockade in mismatch repair-deficient tumors (dated by TCRdb to about 2017). Library preparation employed the immunoSEQ multiplex PCR assay. Held by TCRdb, this immuneACCESS table contains in-frame sequences only and omits some clones. Under half of the omission traces to an unresolved V gene where checked; the cause of the rest is unknown. The sample records 130,000 or so clones, about 88% of which are singletons. Around an eighth of the sample is held by the ten biggest clonotypes. The specimen comprised peripheral blood, sampled 44 weeks after starting pembrolizumab. These receptors were taken from an adult with mismatch repair-deficient cancer.

This clone occurred a few times. The rearrangement joins TRBV7-3 to TRBJ2-3; unclear D gene. The germline V gene encodes CDR1 SGHTA and CDR2 FQGTGA. The CDR3 runs to 14 residues. Between the trimmed V and J ends, which lost 3 bases and 8 bases, there was a span of 15 bases. The CDR3 spells CASSFGSLMVTQYF. The CDR3 region has the DNA TGTGCCAGCAGCTTCGGCAGCCTAATGGTTACGCAGTATTTT.

This rearrangement joins TRBV11-2 to TRBJ2-1; 14 bases are shared with TRBD2. V was pared by 5 bases and J by 2 bases, with 11 bases of the junction left unmatched. Germline CDR1 reads SGHAT; CDR2 reads FQNNGV. This CDR3 region has 19 residues. CDR3 residues: CASSAAGTSGSSTYNEQFF. The CDR3 DNA sequence: TGTGCCAGCAGCGCAGCCGGGACTAGCGGGAGTTCGACCTACAATGAGCAGTTCTTC.

V and J are TRBV29-1 and TRBJ2-6; D perhaps matches TRBD2 (5 bases). Trimming shortened V by 4 bases and J by 0 bases, and 13 bases separated the two germline ends. CDR1 and CDR2 (germline): SQVTM, ANQGSEA. The CDR3 runs 16 residues. The CDR3 here is CSVGFLGLSGANVLTF. CDR3 bases: TGCAGCGTTGGATTCCTAGGACTCTCTGGGGCCAACGTCCTGACTTTC.

The chain is built from TRBV2 and TRBJ2-5; a weak D match, TRBD2 (5 bases). The CDR3 sequence is 14 residues long. Trimming pared 7 bases from V and 2 bases from J, leaving 14 bases between. Germline V gene data show CDR1 as SNHLY and CDR2 as FYNNEI. The CDR3 nucleotides read TGTGCCAGCATTGAGGGTGAAAATCAAGAGACCCAGTACTTC. It translates to CASIEGENQETQYF.

The chain employs TRBV9 and TRBJ1-1, with D possibly TRBD1 on 5 matching bases. Germline V gives CDR1 SGDLS, CDR2 YYNGEE. This CDR3 is 13 amino acids long. The ends were cut back, 4 bases at V and 8 bases at J, with 15 bases in the middle. The DNA for the CDR3 is TGTGCCAGCAGCCGGGACGGAAATTGGGAAGCTTTCTTT. Amino acid sequence: CASSRDGNWEAFF.

The V call is TRBV2, the J call TRBJ2-5; weak D call: TRBD1 (5 bases). This CDR3 contains 14 residues. Trimming pared 5 bases from V and 2 bases from J, leaving 12 bases between. Germline CDR1 reads SNHLY; CDR2 reads FYNNEI. In nucleotides, the CDR3 is TGTGCCAGCAGTTTGGACACAAATCAAGAGACCCAGTACTTC. Translated: CASSLDTNQETQYF.

The chain joins TRBV14 to TRBJ2-1, with a weak D call TRBD1 (5 bases). The germline CDR1 and CDR2 sequences are SGHDN and FVKESK. Deletions cut 2 bases from V and 3 bases from J, with 8 bases between. This CDR3 region has 14 residues. The CDR3, as DNA: TGTGCCAGCAGCCAAACAGGCGGCTACAATGAGCAGTTCTTC. It yields the protein CASSQTGGYNEQFF.

The V and J genes are TRBV2 and TRBJ2-5; possible D gene TRBD2, 5 bases. Germline V gene lookup returns CDR1 SNHLY and CDR2 FYNNEI. The ends were cut back, 0 bases at V and 3 bases at J, with 5 bases in the middle. The CDR3 length is 13 residues. The CDR3 DNA is TGTGCCAGCAGTGAAGCGCGGGAAGAGACCCAGTACTTC. Translation: CASSEAREETQYF.

The chain couples TRBV18 to TRBJ1-1, with D perhaps TRBD1 (5 bases). Germline CDR1 reads KGHSH; CDR2 reads LQKENI. Trimming removed 0 bases from V and 0 bases from J, with 8 bases in between. This CDR3 region has 15 residues. For the CDR3, the DNA is TGTGCCAGCTCACCACCGGGCAGGGTGAACACTGAAGCTTTCTTT. Translating gives CASSPPGRVNTEAFF. Full variable domain (remainder filled in from reference TRBV18 and TRBJ1-1): NAGVMQNPRHLVRRRGQEARLRCSPMKGHSHVYWYRQLPEEGLKFMVYLQKENIIDESGMPKERFSAEFPKEGPSILRIQQVVRGDSAAYFCASSPPGRVNTEAFFGQGTRLTVV.

The V gene is TRBV10-2, the J gene TRBJ2-1, with 7 bases lining up with TRBD2. Germline assignment: CDR1 WSHSY and CDR2 SAAADI. V gave up 4 bases and J gave up 11 bases; unmatched junction bases: 5. This CDR3 has 12 residues. The CDR3 DNA reads as TGCGCCAGCAGTGCTAGCGGCCCTAAGCAGTTCTTC. This sequence encodes CASSASGPKQFF.

The chain joins TRBV9 to TRBJ1-4; D is unresolved. V lost 0 bases and J 1 base, leaving 13 bases between the germline ends. Germline loops: CDR1 SGDLS, CDR2 YYNGEE. This CDR3 is 17 amino acids long. CDR3 bases: TGTGCCAGCAGCGTAGATGAGAACTGGCTAACTAATGAAAAACTGTTTTTT. It is translated as CASSVDENWLTNEKLFF. Drawing the rest from reference TRBV9 and TRBJ1-4, the complete variable domain is DSGVTQTPKHLITATGQRVTLRCSPRSGDLSVYWYQQSLDQGLQFLIQYYNGEERAKGNILERFSAQQFPDLHSELNLSSLELGDSALYFCASSVDENWLTNEKLFFGSGTQLSVL.

J is TRBJ1-5 and V is TRBV2, with D hard to call. V lost 1 base to trimming and J lost 3 bases, with 7 bases between them. Germline values: CDR1 SNHLY, CDR2 FYNNEI. The CDR3 has 14 amino acids. CDR3 protein: CASSEGGNNQPQHF. The CDR3 DNA sequence: TGTGCCAGCAGTGAAGGCGGTAACAATCAGCCCCAGCATTTT.

The V call is TRBV7-9, the J call TRBJ2-3; no clear D gene. Between the trimmed V and J ends, which lost 2 bases and 2 bases, there was a span of 8 bases. The germline V gene encodes CDR1 SEHNR and CDR2 FQNEAQ (reference sequence). CDR3 length: 14 amino acids. The CDR3 region is CASSLLGYTDTQYF. As DNA, the CDR3 is TGTGCCAGCAGCTTATTGGGGTACACAGATACGCAGTATTTT.

V is TRBV28 and J is TRBJ2-7; D is tentatively TRBD1 or TRBD2 (5 bases each). V was clipped by 3 bases and J by 10 bases, with 16 bases between them. The CDR3 consists of 13 residues. Germline CDR1 MDHEN, CDR2 SYDVKM. The CDR3 sequence is CASSLGEQARQYF. CDR3 sequence (DNA): TGTGCCAGCAGTTTGGGGGAGCAGGCACGACAGTACTTC.

The genes are TRBV2 and TRBJ2-7, with D perhaps matching TRBD2 (6 bases). V lost 4 bases and J lost 3, with 13 bases in between. Germline CDR1 is SNHLY and CDR2 is FYNNEI. CDR3 length: 14 residues. CDR3 nucleotides: TGTGCCAGCAGTGGCCTAGCGTTGCGCTACGAGCAGTACTTC. This encodes CASSGLALRYEQYF.

The genes are TRBV4-3 and TRBJ2-1; 8 nucleotides align to TRBD2. This CDR3 has 14 residues. V dropped 1 base and J dropped 8; count of bases not matched to a gene: 4. Germline V gene sequence: CDR1 LGHNA, CDR2 YSLEER. CDR3 sequence (DNA): TGCGCCAGCAGCCAAGCCGGGAGGGCCCATGAGCAGTTCTTC. Its protein is CASSQAGRAHEQFF.

CDR3 DNA: TGCGCCAGCAGCCCAAAAGATGCCGGGACTAGCGGGAGGGCCTTATCGAAAAACATTCAGTACTTC. Translated, it gives CASSPKDAGTSGRALSKNIQYF. The chain employs TRBV4-3 and TRBJ2-4; 16 bases align to TRBD2. V lost 4 bases and J lost 4; bases outside the gene matches: 19. The CDR3 covers 22 residues. Germline CDR1 LGHNA, CDR2 YSLEER.

The gene calls are TRBV6-5 and TRBJ2-1; D is tentatively TRBD1 or TRBD2 (5 bases each). The CDR3 has 14 residues. The V gene lost 7 bases and the J gene lost 1 base, with 11 bases spanning the gap. The germline V gene has CDR1 MNHEY and CDR2 SVGAGI. CDR3 nucleotide sequence: TGTGCCAGCAAGTGGGGGAGTTCCTACAATGAGCAGTTCTTC. Its translation: CASKWGSSYNEQFF.

CDR3: CASSGTGAGANVLTF. The CDR3 bases are TGTGCCAGCAGCGGGACAGGGGCTGGGGCCAACGTCCTGACTTTC. V and J are TRBV5-6 and TRBJ2-6; 10 bases match TRBD1. The CDR3 sequence is 15 residues long. Trimming removed 4 bases from V and 2 bases from J; junction bases left unmatched: 0. Germline assignment: CDR1 SGHDT and CDR2 YYEEEE.

The chain carries TRBV30 and TRBJ1-1, with D unclear. CDR1 GTSNPN and CDR2 SVGIG come from the germline V gene (reference sequence). CDR3 length: 11 residues. V lost 4 bases, J lost 9 bases, and 12 bases lay in between. The CDR3 bases are TGTGCCTGGACCGCGATCAAGCAAGCTTTCTTT. Residues: CAWTAIKQAFF.

V gene TRBV21-1 combines with J gene TRBJ2-1; the tabulated D call, TRBD2, remains unverified against the DNA. TRBV21-1 is given as a pseudogene. CDR3 size: 18 residues. This chain's CDR3 is CASREGTSGSGLHNEQFF. CDR3 DNA sequence: TGTGCCAGCAGGGAGGGGACTAGCGGGAGTGGGCTGCACAATGAGCAGTTCTTC.

The gene calls are TRBV7-8 and TRBJ2-2; D might be TRBD2 (5 bases). The CDR3 covers 15 residues. The V end lost 4 bases, the J end lost 2 bases, and 11 bases lay between the germline ends. The germline gives CDR1 SGHVS, CDR2 FQNEAQ. The CDR3 sequence is CASSSQTGNTGELFF. In DNA, the CDR3 is TGTGCCAGCAGCTCCCAGACGGGAAACACCGGGGAGCTGTTTTTT.

This clone came up a few times. The chain is built from TRBV4-1 and TRBJ1-5; D unresolved. This CDR3 is 14 amino acids long. Trimming cost V 0 bases and J 7 bases, with 10 bases left between them. Germline V lookup: CDR1 MGHRA, CDR2 YSYEKL. The CDR3 loop is CASSQDLTGQPQHF. CDR3 coding DNA: TGCGCCAGCAGCCAAGATCTGACGGGGCAGCCCCAGCATTTT.

This clone was picked up one time. The V call is TRBV10-2, the J call TRBJ2-2, with TRBD1 identical over 8 bases. V lost 6 bases to trimming and J lost 3 bases; unmatched junction nucleotides: 6. The CDR3 contains 15 residues. Germline assignment: CDR1 WSHSY and CDR2 SAAADI. Here the CDR3 DNA reads TGCGCCAGCAGAGACGGGACAGGTTACACCGGGGAGCTGTTTTTT. Protein product: CASRDGTGYTGELFF.

The chain has TRBV6-1 and TRBJ1-2; no clear D gene. The V end was cut by 1 base, the J end by 3 bases, with 6 bases between. The CDR3 is made up of 13 amino acids. Germline V gives CDR1 MNHNS, CDR2 SASEGT. The CDR3 nucleotides read TGTGCCAGCAGTGAAGGCAAACACTATGGCTACACCTTC. Protein product: CASSEGKHYGYTF.

This clone appeared once. This chain joins TRBV29-1 and TRBJ2-3; tentatively, D is TRBD2 (5 bases). Germline V gene data show CDR1 as SQVTM and CDR2 as ANQGSEA. V lost 5 bases to trimming and J lost 4 bases, with 13 bases between them. This CDR3 contains 13 residues. CDR3 in DNA: TGCAGCGTTTACGGGGAGCAGGCAGATACGCAGTATTTT. Translated: CSVYGEQADTQYF.

Remarks on this clone: This specimen includes other DNA sequences encoding the same CDR3. The gene calls are TRBV12-5 and TRBJ2-3, with 12 bases that match TRBD2. Trimming took 3 bases from V and 6 from J; bases not matched to a gene: 10. Germline-derived CDR1 and CDR2 are LGHNT and FRNRAP. The CDR3 covers 17 residues. DNA of the CDR3: TGTGCTAGTGGTTTTCCCGGACTAGCGGGACCCCCGGATACGCAGTATTTT. This codes for CASGFPGLAGPPDTQYF.